This T cell receptor (beta chain) was obtained from a study of identical twins. Notes on the study in general: Twins shared beta out-of-frame sequences in excess, but this excess was weaker. Invariant MAIT and iNKT cells may have partly biased zero-insertion analyses.

Per the germline V gene, CDR1 is ENHRY and CDR2 is SYGVKD. V shed 9 bases and J shed 4 bases, with 14 bases lying between them. CDR3 length: 13 amino acids. MiXCR, run by TCRdb on the 5' RACE reads, gives a single entry per CDR3 protein. The sample has 210,000 or so distinct CDR3 sequences, 7.5% seen once. The table lists this clonotype with many counts. Its antigen is undetermined. This same sample was also taken into another study, of yellow fever vaccine responses in identical twins.

The sequence came from a woman under 30 in good health. The chain is built from TRBV10-3 and TRBJ2-3, with D possibly TRBD2 on 6 matching bases. Material: memory (CD45RO+) T cells sorted from blood. This chain's CDR3 is CAIESGRADTQYF. DNA of the CDR3: TGTGCCATAGAGAGCGGGCGCGCAGATACGCAGTATTTT.